Sequencing of this TCR beta chain was carried out in a study of control samples from healthy donors and cancer patients (dated by TCRdb to about 2020). Library prep was done by the immunoSEQ multiplex PCR assay. TCRdb mirrors the immuneACCESS table, restricted to in-frame sequences. Some clones are absent from its copies; in checked studies, under half trace to an unresolved V gene, and the reason for the others is unknown. The table for this sample lists about 120,000 clones; over 75% of them were counted only once. The biggest ten clones account for around 1.2% of the sample. Clipping removes 4 bases from V and 2 bases from J, with 7 as the unmatched junction base count. Taken from cysteine to phenylalanine, the CDR3 has 15 residues. The read is trimmed to its CDR3 DNA, 45 bases read in frame from base 1. The germline V gene (reference sequence) yields SGHNT for CDR1 and YYREEE for CDR2. Regarding this clone: Its antigen is still unknown. Base-call qualities are not available, and no considerably larger clone is one nucleotide away.

This chain joins TRBV5-4 to TRBJ2-3, with 7 middle bases fitting TRBD2. The source material was PBMCs. The clonotype was recovered from a woman aged 50 to 60 with colorectal cancer. CDR3 loop: CASSAGGTDTDTQYF. The nucleotide sequence reads TGTGCCAGCAGCGCCGGGGGGACCGACACAGATACGCAGTATTTT.